This TCR beta chain comes out of a study of Tregs in tolerant kidney transplant recipients. Study-level results: The most relevant donor-specific Treg TCRbeta repertoire apparently came from expansion with activated donor B cells. Biological reproducibility was not directly addressed, but technical replication error appeared minimal. Validation in larger populations is needed because few patients were studied.

Points on this clone: Its target is not known.

Assay: immunoSEQ multiplex PCR; the TCRdb copy retains only in-frame clones and omits some. The table includes hundreds of thousands of clones, approximately 84% detected once. Unstimulated Tregs (CD4+CD25+CD127-) and CD4+CD25- non-Tregs were sorted from PBMCs. The CDR3 totals 13 residues. V lost 0 bases and J 2 bases, leaving 4 bases between the germline ends. Germline V gene sequence: CDR1 SGHVS, CDR2 FNYEAQ. The source of this sequence is a human donor in good health. The gene calls are TRBV7-6 and TRBJ2-5; D not resolved. What was sequenced was CD4+ T cells from blood. The CDR3 nucleotides are TGTGCCAGCAGCTTAGCTAGGCAAGAGACCCAGTACTTC. It specifies CASSLARQETQYF.